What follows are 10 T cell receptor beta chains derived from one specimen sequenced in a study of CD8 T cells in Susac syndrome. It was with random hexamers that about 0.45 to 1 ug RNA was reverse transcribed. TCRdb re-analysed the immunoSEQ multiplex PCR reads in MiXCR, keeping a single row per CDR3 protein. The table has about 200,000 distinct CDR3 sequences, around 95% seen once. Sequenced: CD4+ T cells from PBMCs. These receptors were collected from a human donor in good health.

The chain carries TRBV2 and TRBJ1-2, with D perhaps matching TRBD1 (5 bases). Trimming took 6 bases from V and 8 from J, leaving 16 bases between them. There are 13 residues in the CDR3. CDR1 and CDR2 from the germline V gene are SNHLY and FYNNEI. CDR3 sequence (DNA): TGTGCCAGCAGCCGGACACCCTCTGGCGGCTACACCTTC. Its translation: CASSRTPSGGYTF.

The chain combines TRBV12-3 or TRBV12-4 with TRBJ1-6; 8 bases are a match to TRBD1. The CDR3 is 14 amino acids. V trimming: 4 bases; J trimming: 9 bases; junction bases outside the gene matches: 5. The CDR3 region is CASSSDRDPSPLHF. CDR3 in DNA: TGTGCCAGCAGTTCGGACAGGGACCCTTCACCCCTCCACTTT.

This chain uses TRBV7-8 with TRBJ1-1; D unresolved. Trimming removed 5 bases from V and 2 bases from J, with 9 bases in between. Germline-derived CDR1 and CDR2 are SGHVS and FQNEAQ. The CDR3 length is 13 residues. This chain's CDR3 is CASSQLDNTEAFF. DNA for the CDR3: TGTGCCAGCAGCCAACTGGACAACACTGAAGCTTTCTTT. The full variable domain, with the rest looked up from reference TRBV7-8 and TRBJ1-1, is GAGVSQSPRYKVAKRGQDVALRCDPISGHVSLFWYQQALGQGPEFLTYFQNEAQLDKSGLPSDRFFAERPEGSVSTLKIQRTQQEDSAVYLCASSQLDNTEAFFGQGTRLTVV.

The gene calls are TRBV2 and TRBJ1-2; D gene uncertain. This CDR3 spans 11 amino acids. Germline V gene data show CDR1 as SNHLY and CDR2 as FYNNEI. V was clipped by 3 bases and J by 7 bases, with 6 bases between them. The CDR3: CASSEMGGYTF. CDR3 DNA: TGTGCCAGCAGTGAGATGGGTGGCTACACCTTC.

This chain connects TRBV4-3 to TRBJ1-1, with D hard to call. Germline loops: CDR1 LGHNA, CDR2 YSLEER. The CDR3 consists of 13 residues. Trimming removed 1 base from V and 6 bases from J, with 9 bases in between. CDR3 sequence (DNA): TGCGCCAGCAGCCAAGGCCATGGGGCTGAAGCTTTCTTT. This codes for CASSQGHGAEAFF.

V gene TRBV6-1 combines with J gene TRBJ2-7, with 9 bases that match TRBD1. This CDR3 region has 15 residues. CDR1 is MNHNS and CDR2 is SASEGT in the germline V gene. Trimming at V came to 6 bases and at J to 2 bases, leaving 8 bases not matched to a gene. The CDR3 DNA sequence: TGTGCCAGCAGCAGGGACAGGGTGATGCCCTACGAGCAGTACGTC. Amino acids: CASSRDRVMPYEQYV.

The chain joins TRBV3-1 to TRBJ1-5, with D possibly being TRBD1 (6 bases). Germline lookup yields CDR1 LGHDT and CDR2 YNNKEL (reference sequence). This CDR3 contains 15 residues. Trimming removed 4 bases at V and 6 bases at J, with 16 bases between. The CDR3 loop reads CASSPLRGGSQPQHF. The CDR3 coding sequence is TGTGCCAGCAGCCCCCTCCGGGGGGGCTCTCAGCCCCAGCATTTT.

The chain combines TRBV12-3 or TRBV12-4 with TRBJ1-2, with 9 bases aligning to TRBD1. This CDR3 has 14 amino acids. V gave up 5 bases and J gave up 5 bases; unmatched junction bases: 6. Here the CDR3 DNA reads TGTGCCAGCAGTCCGGACAGGGGAGCGTATGGCTACACCTTC. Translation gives CASSPDRGAYGYTF.

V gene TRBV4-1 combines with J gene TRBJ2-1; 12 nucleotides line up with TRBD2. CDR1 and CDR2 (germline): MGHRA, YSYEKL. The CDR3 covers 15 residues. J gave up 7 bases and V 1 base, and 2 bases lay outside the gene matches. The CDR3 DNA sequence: TGCGCCAGCAGCCAAGTTGGGACTAGCGGGAATGAGCAGTTCTTC. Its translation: CASSQVGTSGNEQFF.

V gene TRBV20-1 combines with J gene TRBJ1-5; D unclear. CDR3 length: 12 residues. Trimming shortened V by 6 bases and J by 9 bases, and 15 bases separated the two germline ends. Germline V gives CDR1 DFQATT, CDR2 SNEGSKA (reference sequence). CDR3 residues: CSARRSHPPQHF. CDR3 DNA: TGCAGTGCGAGACGGTCACACCCGCCCCAGCATTTT.